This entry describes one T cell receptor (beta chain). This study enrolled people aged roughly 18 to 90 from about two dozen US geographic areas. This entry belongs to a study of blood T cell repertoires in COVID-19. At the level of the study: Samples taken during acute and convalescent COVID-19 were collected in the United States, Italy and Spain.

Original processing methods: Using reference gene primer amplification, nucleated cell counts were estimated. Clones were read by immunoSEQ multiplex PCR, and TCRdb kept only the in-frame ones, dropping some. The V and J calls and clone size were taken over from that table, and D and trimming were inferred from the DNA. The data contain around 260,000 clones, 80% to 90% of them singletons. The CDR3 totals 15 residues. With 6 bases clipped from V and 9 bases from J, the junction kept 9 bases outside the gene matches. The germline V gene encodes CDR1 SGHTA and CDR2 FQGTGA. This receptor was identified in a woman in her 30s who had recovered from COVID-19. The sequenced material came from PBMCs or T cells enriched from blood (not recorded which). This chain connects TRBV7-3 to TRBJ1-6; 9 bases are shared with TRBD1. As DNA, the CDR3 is TGTGCCAGCAGAGAAACAGGGGGCACAGGTTCACCCCTCCACTTT. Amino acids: CASRETGGTGSPLHF.